This T cell receptor beta chain was sequenced in a study of memory CD4+ T cells and cytomegalovirus serostatus. Study-wide context: This sample comes from healthy Belgian adults, under 10 CMV seropositive, about 25 seronegative.

Single viable CD3+CD4+CD8-CD45RO+ cells were sorted as the memory CD4+ T cells. Total CD4+ T cells were enriched by CD4 positive selection. The data were produced by immunoSEQ multiplex PCR, yet TCRdb's version contains in-frame clones alone and is incomplete. The sample has around 53,000 clones, roughly 80% seen once. From germline, CDR1 is GTSNPN and CDR2 SVGIG (reference sequence). Trimming removed 0 bases from V and 6 bases from J, with 8 bases in between. This CDR3 has 13 residues. The J gene is TRBJ2-2, the V gene TRBV30; maybe TRBD1 (5 bases). Sequences were obtained from memory CD4+ T cells from blood. This TCR derives from an adult in good health and CMV-seronegative. The CDR3 bases are TGTGCCTGGAGTGTAAAAGGGGCCGGGGAGCTGTTTTTT. It translates to CAWSVKGAGELFF. The full variable domain, with the rest looked up from reference TRBV30 and TRBJ2-2, is SQTIHQWPATLVQPVGSPLSLECTVEGTSNPNLYWYRQAAGRGLQLLFYSVGIGQISSEVPQNLSASRPQDRQFILSSKKLLLSDSGFYLCAWSVKGAGELFFGEGSRLTVL.